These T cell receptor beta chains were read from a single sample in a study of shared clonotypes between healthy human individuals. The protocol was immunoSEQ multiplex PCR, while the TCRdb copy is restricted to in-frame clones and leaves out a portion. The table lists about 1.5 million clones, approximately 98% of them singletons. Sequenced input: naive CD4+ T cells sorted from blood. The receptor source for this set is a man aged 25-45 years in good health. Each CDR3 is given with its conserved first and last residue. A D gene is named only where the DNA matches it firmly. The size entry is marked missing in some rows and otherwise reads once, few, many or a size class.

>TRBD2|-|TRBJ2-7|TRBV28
CASSFTSGRGSYEQYF
TGTGCCAGCAGTTTTACTAGCGGGAGGGGGTCCTACGAGCAGTACTTC
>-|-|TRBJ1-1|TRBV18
CASSTYRGTTMNTEAFF
TGTGCCAGCTCAACCTACCGGGGCACCACCATGAACACTGAAGCTTTCTTT
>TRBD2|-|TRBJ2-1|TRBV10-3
CAISDSTSGTLSEQFF
TGTGCCATCAGTGATTCGACTAGCGGGACCTTGAGTGAGCAGTTCTTC
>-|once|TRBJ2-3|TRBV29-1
CSVVTSTDTQYF
TGCAGCGTGGTGACTAGCACAGATACGCAGTATTTT
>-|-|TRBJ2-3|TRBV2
CATHRGPGPGTDTQYF
TGTGCCACCCATCGGGGACCGGGGCCAGGCACAGATACGCAGTATTTT
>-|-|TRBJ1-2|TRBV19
CASSMEAGYNYGYTF
TGTGCCAGTAGTATGGAGGCGGGGTATAACTATGGCTACACCTTC
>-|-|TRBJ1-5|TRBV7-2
CASSLNRELNQPQHF
TGTGCCAGCAGCTTAAACAGAGAACTCAATCAGCCCCAGCATTTT
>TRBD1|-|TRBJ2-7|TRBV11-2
CASSFGQGGSEQYF
TGTGCCAGCAGCTTCGGACAGGGGGGAAGCGAGCAGTACTTC
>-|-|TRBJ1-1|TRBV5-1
CASSLEAVTEAFF
TGCGCCAGCAGCTTGGAGGCAGTGACTGAAGCTTTCTTT
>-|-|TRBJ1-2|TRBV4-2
CASSQEPAIGGGRSNYGYTF
TGTGCCAGCAGCCAAGAGCCTGCGATAGGCGGGGGCCGATCAAACTATGGCTACACCTTC
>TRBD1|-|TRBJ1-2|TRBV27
CASSRQGVANYGYTF
TGTGCCAGCAGTAGACAGGGGGTAGCTAACTATGGCTACACCTTC
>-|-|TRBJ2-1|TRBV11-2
CASSLLTSYNEQFF
TGTGCCAGCAGCTTATTAACCTCCTACAATGAGCAGTTCTTC
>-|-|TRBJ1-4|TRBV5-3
CARSLMQNGDEKLFF
TGTGCCAGAAGCTTGATGCAGAACGGGGATGAAAAACTGTTTTTT
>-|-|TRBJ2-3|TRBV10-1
CASSESRTSDTQYF
TGCGCCAGCAGTGAGTCAAGGACCTCAGATACGCAGTATTTT
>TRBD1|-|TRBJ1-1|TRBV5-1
CASSLGIQGVELNTEAFF
TGCGCCAGCAGCTTGGGAATCCAGGGGGTCGAGCTGAACACTGAAGCTTTCTTT
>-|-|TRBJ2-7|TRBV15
CATSRDPGANYEQYF
TGTGCCACCAGCAGAGATCCAGGGGCGAACTACGAGCAGTACTTC
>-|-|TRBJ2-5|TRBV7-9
CASSLRLGQETQYF
TGTGCCAGCAGCTTAAGGTTGGGCCAAGAGACCCAGTACTTC
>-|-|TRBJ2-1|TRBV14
CASSQNGLYPVDEQFF
TGTGCCAGCAGCCAAAACGGCCTCTACCCAGTCGATGAGCAGTTCTTC
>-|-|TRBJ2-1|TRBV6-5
CASSRPPSYNEQFF
TGTGCCAGCAGTCGCCCACCGAGCTACAATGAGCAGTTCTTC
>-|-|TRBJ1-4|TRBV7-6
CASSLGSRATNEKLFF
TGTGCCAGCAGCTTAGGCTCCAGGGCAACTAATGAAAAACTGTTTTTT
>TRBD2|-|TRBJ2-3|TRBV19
CASNSPAGSTDTQYF
TGTGCCAGTAACTCTCCAGCGGGGAGCACAGATACGCAGTATTTT
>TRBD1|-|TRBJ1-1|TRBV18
CASSPQTGGLRNTEAFF
TGTGCCAGCTCACCGCAGACAGGGGGGCTCCGGAACACTGAAGCTTTCTTT
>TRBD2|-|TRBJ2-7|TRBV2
CASSRSGTPLEQYF
TGTGCCAGCAGTCGTAGCGGGACCCCCTTAGAGCAGTACTTC
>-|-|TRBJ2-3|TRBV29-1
CSVRLEGITDTQYF
TGCAGCGTCCGACTGGAAGGTATCACAGATACGCAGTATTTT
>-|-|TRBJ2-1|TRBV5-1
CASSATLRHNEQFF
TGCGCCAGCAGCGCTACCTTGCGTCACAATGAGCAGTTCTTC
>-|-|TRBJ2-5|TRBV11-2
CASSFSGGRETQYF
TGTGCCAGCAGCTTTTCTGGGGGCAGGGAGACCCAGTACTTC
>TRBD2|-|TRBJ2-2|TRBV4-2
CASSHPPGTSGSDVGELFF
TGTGCCAGCAGCCACCCCCCCGGGACTAGCGGGAGTGATGTAGGGGAGCTGTTTTTT
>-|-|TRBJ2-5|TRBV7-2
CASSLRAGAQETQYF
TGTGCCAGCAGCTTAAGGGCAGGAGCCCAAGAGACCCAGTACTTC
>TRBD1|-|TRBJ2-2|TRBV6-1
CASSRDRVTGELFF
TGTGCCAGCAGCCGGGACAGGGTCACCGGGGAGCTGTTTTTT
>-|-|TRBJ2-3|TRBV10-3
CAISGRLGITDTQYF
TGTGCCATCAGTGGAAGGTTGGGTATAACAGATACGCAGTATTTT
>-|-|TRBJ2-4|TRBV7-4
CASSLVAGKNIQYF
TGTGCCAGCAGCTTAGTCGCGGGCAAAAACATTCAGTACTTC
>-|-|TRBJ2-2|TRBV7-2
CASSLGSTGELFF
TGTGCCAGCAGCTTGGGTTCCACCGGGGAGCTGTTTTTT
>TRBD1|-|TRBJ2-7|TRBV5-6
CASSLAGTGSYEQYF
TGTGCCAGCAGCTTGGCCGGGACAGGGTCCTACGAGCAGTACTTC
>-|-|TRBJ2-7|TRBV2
CASNTLGGLYEQYF
TGTGCCAGCAACACCTTGGGTGGGCTCTACGAGCAGTACTTC
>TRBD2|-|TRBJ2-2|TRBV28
CASSFQREDTKATGELFF
TGTGCCAGCAGTTTCCAGCGGGAGGATACGAAAGCAACCGGGGAGCTGTTTTTT
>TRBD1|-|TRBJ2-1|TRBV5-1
CASSYPGQPHNEQFF
TGCGCCAGCAGCTACCCGGGACAGCCCCACAATGAGCAGTTCTTC
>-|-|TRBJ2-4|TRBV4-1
CASSQYAFGRNIQYF
TGCGCCAGCAGCCAATATGCCTTTGGTAGGAACATTCAGTACTTC
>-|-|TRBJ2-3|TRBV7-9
CASSLGGARELGDTQYF
TGTGCCAGCAGCTTAGGTGGGGCCCGGGAGCTCGGAGATACGCAGTATTTT
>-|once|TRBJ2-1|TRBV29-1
CSVTVDHEQFF
TGCAGCGTTACGGTAGACCATGAGCAGTTCTTC
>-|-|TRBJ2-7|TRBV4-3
CASSRQGLGTYEQYF
TGCGCCAGCAGCCGCCAGGGGTTGGGAACCTACGAGCAGTACTTC
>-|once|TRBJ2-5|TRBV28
CASSPMDSRTETQYF
TGTGCCAGCAGCCCGATGGACAGCAGGACGGAGACCCAGTACTTC